This T cell receptor beta chain was sequenced during a study of graft-versus-host responses after intestinal transplantation (dated by TCRdb to the early 2020s). At the level of the whole study: The transplants that recipients got were multivisceral, liver-intestinal, or isolated intestinal. Anti-thymocyte globulin induction was given to all recipients, followed by maintenance tacrolimus and steroids for about 3 years. Bulk TCR-beta CDR3 sequencing was used to track graft-versus-host and host-versus-graft alloreactive T cell clones in the graft, circulation and bone marrow after intestinal transplantation. To identify alloreactive clones, pre-transplant mixed lymphocyte reaction products were sequenced and compared with unstimulated pre-transplant donor and recipient T cells. The cohort enrolled 20 to 30 intestinal transplant recipients including one retransplant, and 3 patients lacking pretransplant specimens were excluded. A peak of at least 4% donor T cells among recipient peripheral blood mononuclear cells was the definition used for donor T cell macrochimerism. Rather than being sequenced by the commercial service, samples from three later patients were sequenced in-house on an Illumina MiSeq and processed with MiXCR.

Overall results and qualifications from the work: In patients with donor T cell macrochimerism, the allografts had high GvH to HvG T cell clonal ratios. The relatively low number and heterogeneity of intestinal transplant patients limited the conclusions. Early after transplant, peak levels of circulating GvH clones were found to be associated with declines in HvG clones. GvH clones were detected in recipient bone marrow, and some of these GvH clones were observed earlier in ileal mucosa or blood, consistent with an intestinal mucosal origin.

A remark on this clone: Its antigen target is currently unknown. The input lacks base qualities; no much larger clone sits a single base away.

The time point label corresponds to: cells obtained before transplantation from donor or recipient. CD3+CD4+ and CD3+CD8+ populations were FACS-sorted from unstimulated pre-transplant donor and recipient cells taken from spleen or lymph nodes. The library was generated by the immunoSEQ multiplex PCR assay. For most patients, genomic DNA was isolated with the Qiagen DNeasy Blood and Tissue Kit and sent frozen to Adaptive Biotechnologies for TCR sequencing. For most patients, genomic DNA was subjected to high-throughput TCR-beta CDR3 sequencing by Adaptive Biotechnologies. In the original analysis: TCR sequencing data were retrieved from Adaptive's ImmunoSEQ software for more than 15 patients, whereas a few other patients were processed with MiXCR and VDJtools. To correct CD4 versus CD8 sorting errors, sequences present in both subsets at a frequency ratio below 5:1 were removed. CDR3 nucleotide sequences shared between donor and recipient were removed because their origin could not be assigned. To be classed as alloreactive, a clone needed at least 2-fold expansion over unstimulated cells and a minimum CFSE-low frequency of 0.002% (template counts) or 0.001% (read counts). A clone was considered mappable if detected in the sequenced pre-transplant spleen, lymph node, or MLR CFSE-low populations of the donor or recipient. The cumulative frequency of alloreactive clones was calculated as a percentage of all sequences, weighted by copy number. Entries here come from immuneACCESS through TCRdb and include only in-frame sequences with V and J called. Some clones fail to appear in such tables; in the studies checked, an unresolved V gene covers under half of the shortfall, and the cause of the remainder is unknown. From that table come the V and J calls and clone size; the DNA was used to work out D and trimming. The sample table holds roughly 130,000 clones, of which over 90% were seen once. The top ten clonotypes cover about 0.18% of the sample.

Trimmed from V: 5 bases; trimmed from J: 7 bases; junction bases lacking a gene match: 9. CDR1 is given as SGHTA and CDR2 as FQGTGA, both from the germline V gene. The cysteine opens and the phenylalanine closes a CDR3 of 16 amino acids. The retained sequence is limited to the CDR3, 48 bases, with the frame set at the first base. Sequencing was performed on unstimulated CD4+ T cells sorted from spleen or lymph node cells, taken before intestinal transplant. The chain is encoded by TRBV7-3 joined to TRBJ2-1, and TRBD2 aligns with 12 junction nucleotides. This clonotype was sampled from a human donor who received an intestinal transplant. The encoded CDR3 is CASSNAGTSGRNEQFF. The DNA reads TGTGCCAGCAGCAACGCCGGGACTAGCGGGCGGAATGAGCAGTTCTTC.